The sequence of this T cell receptor beta chain was determined in a study of cytomegalovirus exposure and HLA in healthy donors. Primers for the PCR totalled 60 Vbeta and 13 Jbeta. Only in-frame clones appear in the TCRdb table, and some are missing; sequencing was by immunoSEQ multiplex PCR. Found here are about 130,000 clones, approximately 80% of them singletons; the top ten hold about 0.74%. Germline CDR1 reads GTSNPN; CDR2 reads SVGIG (reference sequence). This CDR3 is 14 amino acids long. V gave up 4 bases and J gave up 2 bases; unmatched junction bases: 7. Sequenced input: PBMCs. This receptor was identified in a young man in good health and CMV-seronegative. V is TRBV30 and J is TRBJ2-7, with 8 bases aligning to TRBD1. CDR3 nucleotide sequence: TGTGCCTGGAAAACCGGGACAGGCCCCTACGAGCAGTACTTC. Encoded protein: CAWKTGTGPYEQYF.